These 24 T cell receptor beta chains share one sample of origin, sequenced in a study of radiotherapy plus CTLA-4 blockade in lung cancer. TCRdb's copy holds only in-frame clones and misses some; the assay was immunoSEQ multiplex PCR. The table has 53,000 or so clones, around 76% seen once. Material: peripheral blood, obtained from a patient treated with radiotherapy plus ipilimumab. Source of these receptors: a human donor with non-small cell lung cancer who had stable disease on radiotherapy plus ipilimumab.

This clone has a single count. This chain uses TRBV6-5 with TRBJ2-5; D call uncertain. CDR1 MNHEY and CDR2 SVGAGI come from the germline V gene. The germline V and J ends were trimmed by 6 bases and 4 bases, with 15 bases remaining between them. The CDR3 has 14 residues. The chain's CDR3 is CASSAPFSGETQYF. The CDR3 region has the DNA TGTGCCAGCAGCGCCCCATTTTCAGGAGAGACCCAGTACTTC.

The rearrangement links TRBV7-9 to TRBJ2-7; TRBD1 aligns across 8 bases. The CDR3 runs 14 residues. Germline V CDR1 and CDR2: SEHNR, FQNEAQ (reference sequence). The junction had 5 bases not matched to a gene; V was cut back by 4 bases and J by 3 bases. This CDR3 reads CASSSWDRNYEQYF. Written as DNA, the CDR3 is TGTGCCAGCAGCTCCTGGGACAGGAACTACGAGCAGTACTTC.

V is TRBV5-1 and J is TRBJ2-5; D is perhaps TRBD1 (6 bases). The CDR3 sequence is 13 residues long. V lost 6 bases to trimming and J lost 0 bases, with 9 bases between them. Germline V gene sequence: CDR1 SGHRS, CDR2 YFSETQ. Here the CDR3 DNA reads TGCGCCAGCATCCCAGGGGACCAAGAGACCCAGTACTTC. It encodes CASIPGDQETQYF.

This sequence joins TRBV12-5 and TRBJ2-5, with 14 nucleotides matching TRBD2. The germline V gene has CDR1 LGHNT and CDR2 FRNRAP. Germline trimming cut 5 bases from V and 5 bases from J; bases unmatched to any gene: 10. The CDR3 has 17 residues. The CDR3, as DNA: TGTGCTAGTGGTCGTCAGGGGACTAGCGGGGGACGGGAGACCCAGTACTTC. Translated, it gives CASGRQGTSGGRETQYF.

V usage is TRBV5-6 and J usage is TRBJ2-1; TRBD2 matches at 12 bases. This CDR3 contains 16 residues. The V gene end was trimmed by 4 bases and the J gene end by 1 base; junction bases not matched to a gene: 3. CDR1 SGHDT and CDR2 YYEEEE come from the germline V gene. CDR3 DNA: TGTGCCAGCAGCCCACTAGCGGGGGGTTCCTACAATGAGCAGTTCTTC. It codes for CASSPLAGGSYNEQFF.

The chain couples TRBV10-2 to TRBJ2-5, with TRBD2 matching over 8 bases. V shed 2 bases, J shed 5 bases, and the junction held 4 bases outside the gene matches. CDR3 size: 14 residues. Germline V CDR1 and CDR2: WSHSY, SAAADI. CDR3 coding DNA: TGCGCCAGCAGTGAGGGGAAGCGGGGGGAGACCCAGTACTTC. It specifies CASSEGKRGETQYF.

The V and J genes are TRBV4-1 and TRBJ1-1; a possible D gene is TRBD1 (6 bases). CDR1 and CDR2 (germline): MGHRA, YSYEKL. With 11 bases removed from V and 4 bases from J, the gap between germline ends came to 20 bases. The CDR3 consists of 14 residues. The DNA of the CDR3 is TGCGCCTCCAACCCGGAGGGGGTCGGCACTGAAGCTTTCTTT. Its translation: CASNPEGVGTEAFF.

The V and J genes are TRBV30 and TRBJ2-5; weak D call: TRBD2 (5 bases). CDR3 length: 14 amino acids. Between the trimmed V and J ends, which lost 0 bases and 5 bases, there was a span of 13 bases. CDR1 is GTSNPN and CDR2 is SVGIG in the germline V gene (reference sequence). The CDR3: CAWSVSAAGETQYF. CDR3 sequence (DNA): TGTGCCTGGAGTGTATCAGCGGCCGGGGAGACCCAGTACTTC.

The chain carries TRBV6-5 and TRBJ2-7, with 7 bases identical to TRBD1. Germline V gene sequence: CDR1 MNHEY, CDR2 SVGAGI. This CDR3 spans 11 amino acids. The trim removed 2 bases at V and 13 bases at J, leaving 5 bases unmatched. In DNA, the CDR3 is TGTGCCAGCAGTTACGGGGGACAGTTCTACGTC. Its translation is CASSYGGQFYV.

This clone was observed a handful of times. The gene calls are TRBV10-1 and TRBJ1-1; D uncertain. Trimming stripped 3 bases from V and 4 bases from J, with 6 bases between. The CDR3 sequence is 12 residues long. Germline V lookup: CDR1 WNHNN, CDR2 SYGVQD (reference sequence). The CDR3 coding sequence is TGCGCCAGCAGTGAAGGACCCACTGAAGCTTTCTTT. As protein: CASSEGPTEAFF.

In DNA form, the CDR3 reads TGTGCCAGCTCCGGGACTCCCTCGACAGGGATCACTGAAGCTTTCTTT. It translates to CASSGTPSTGITEAFF. J is TRBJ1-1 and V is TRBV2, with 7 bases lining up with TRBD1. With V trimmed by 8 bases and J by 4 bases, 16 bases remained unmatched. CDR3 length equals 16 residues. Germline CDR1 reads SNHLY; CDR2 reads FYNNEI.

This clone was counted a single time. CDR3 in amino acids: CASSVGQDGYGYTF. The CDR3 nucleotides are TGTGCCAGCAGCGTAGGACAGGATGGCTATGGCTACACCTTC. The chain couples TRBV9 to TRBJ1-2; TRBD1 might be the D (6 bases). Trimming stripped 0 bases from V and 4 bases from J, with 10 bases between. The CDR3 loop spans 14 amino acids. Germline-derived CDR1 and CDR2 are SGDLS and YYNGEE. Looking up the rest from reference TRBV9 and TRBJ1-2 gives the full variable domain: DSGVTQTPKHLITATGQRVTLRCSPRSGDLSVYWYQQSLDQGLQFLIQYYNGEERAKGNILERFSAQQFPDLHSELNLSSLELGDSALYFCASSVGQDGYGYTFGSGTRLTVV.

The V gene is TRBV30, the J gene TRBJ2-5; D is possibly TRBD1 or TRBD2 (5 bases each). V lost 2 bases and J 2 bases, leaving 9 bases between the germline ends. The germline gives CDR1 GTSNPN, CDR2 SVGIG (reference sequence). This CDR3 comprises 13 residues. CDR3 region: CAWSSGLQETQYF. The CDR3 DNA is TGTGCCTGGAGTTCGGGGCTTCAAGAGACCCAGTACTTC.

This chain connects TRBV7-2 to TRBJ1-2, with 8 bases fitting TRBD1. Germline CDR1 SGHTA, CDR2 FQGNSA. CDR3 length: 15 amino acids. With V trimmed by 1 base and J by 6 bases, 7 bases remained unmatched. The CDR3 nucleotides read TGTGCCAGCAGCTTAGTCCCTCAGGGGGCGGATGGCTACACCTTC. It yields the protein CASSLVPQGADGYTF.

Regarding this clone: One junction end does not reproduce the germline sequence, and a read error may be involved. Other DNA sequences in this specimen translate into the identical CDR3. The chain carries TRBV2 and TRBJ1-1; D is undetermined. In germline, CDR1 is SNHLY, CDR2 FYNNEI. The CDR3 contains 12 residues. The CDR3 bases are TGCGCCAGCTTCCTATACGGCACCGAAGCTTTCTTT. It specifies CASFLYGTEAFF.

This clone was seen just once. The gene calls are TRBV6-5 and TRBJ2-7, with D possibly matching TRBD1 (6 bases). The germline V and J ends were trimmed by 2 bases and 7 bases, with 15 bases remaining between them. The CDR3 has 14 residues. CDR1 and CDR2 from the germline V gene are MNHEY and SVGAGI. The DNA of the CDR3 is TGTGCCAGCAGTTACGGTTCAGGGGCTGGGGAGCAGTACGTC. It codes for CASSYGSGAGEQYV.

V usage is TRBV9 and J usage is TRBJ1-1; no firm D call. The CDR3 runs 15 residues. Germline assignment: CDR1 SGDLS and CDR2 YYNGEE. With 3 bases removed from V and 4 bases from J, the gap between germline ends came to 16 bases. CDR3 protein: CASSALQSGRTEAFF. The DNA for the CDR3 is TGTGCCAGCAGCGCCTTACAAAGTGGGCGCACTGAAGCTTTCTTT.

CDR3 DNA sequence: TGTGCCATCAGTAATGGCCGGAGGCTCGGCACTGAAGCTTTCTTT. Translation: CAISNGRRLGTEAFF. The V call is TRBV10-3, the J call TRBJ1-1; D is undetermined. CDR3 size: 15 residues. V was clipped by 5 bases and J by 4 bases, with 17 bases between them. Germline V lookup: CDR1 ENHRY, CDR2 SYGVKD.

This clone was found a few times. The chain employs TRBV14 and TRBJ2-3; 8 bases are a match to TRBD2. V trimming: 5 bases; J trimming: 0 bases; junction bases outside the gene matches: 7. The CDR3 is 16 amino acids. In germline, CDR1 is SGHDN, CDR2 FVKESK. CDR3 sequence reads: CASSFFSGASTDTQYF. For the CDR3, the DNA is TGTGCCAGCAGCTTCTTTAGCGGGGCAAGCACAGATACGCAGTATTTT.

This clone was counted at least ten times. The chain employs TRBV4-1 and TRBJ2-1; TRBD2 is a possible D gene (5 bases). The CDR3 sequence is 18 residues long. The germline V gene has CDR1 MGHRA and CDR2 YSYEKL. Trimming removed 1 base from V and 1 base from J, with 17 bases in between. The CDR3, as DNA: TGCGCCAGCAGCCAAGGTGTGCAGGCATTAGCGTCCTACAATGAGCAGTTCTTC. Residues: CASSQGVQALASYNEQFF.

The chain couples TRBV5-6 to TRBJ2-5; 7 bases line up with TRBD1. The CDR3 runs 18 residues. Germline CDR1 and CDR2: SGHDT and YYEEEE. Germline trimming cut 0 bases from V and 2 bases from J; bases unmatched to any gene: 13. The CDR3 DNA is TGTGCCAGCAGCTTGGGGGCTAGGCTGGGACAGCAGCAAGAGACCCAGTACTTC. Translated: CASSLGARLGQQQETQYF.

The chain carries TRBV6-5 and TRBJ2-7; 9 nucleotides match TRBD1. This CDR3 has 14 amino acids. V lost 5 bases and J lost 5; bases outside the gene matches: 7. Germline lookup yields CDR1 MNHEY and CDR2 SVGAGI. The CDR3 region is CASSITGGGNEQYF. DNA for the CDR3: TGTGCCAGCAGTATAACAGGGGGCGGCAACGAGCAGTACTTC.

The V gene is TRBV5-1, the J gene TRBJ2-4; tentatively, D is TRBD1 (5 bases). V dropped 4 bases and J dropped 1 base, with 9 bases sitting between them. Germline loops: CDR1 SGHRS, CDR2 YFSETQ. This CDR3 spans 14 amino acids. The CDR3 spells CASSPDNAKNIQYF. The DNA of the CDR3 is TGCGCCAGCAGCCCGGACAACGCCAAAAACATTCAGTACTTC.

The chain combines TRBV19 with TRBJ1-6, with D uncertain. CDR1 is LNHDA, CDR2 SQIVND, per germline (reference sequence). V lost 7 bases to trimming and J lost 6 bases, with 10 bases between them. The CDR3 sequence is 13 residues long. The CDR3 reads CASNRVFNSPLHF. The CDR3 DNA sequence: TGTGCCAGTAACCGGGTCTTTAATTCACCCCTCCACTTT. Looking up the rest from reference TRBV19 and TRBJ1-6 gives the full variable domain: DGGITQSPKYLFRKEGQNVTLSCEQNLNHDAMYWYRQDPGQGLRLIYYSQIVNDFQKGDIAEGYSVSREKKESFPLTVTSAQKNPTAFYLCASNRVFNSPLHFGNGTRLTVT.